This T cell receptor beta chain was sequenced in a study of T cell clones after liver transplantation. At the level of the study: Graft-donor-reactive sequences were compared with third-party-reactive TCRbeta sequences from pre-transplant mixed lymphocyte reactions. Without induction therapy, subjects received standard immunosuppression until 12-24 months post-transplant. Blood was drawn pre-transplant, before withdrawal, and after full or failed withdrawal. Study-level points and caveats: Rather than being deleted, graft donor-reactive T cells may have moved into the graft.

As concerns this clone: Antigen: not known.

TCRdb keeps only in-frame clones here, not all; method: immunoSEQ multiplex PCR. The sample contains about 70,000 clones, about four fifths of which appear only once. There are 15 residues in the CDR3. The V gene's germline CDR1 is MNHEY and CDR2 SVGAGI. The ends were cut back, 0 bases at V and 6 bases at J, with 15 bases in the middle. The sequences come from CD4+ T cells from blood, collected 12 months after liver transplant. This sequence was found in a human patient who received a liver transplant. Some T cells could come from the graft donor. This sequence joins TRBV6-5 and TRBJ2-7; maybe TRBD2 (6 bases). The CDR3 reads CASSYSVGGAGEQYF. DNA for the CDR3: TGTGCCAGCAGTTACTCCGTAGGAGGAGCGGGCGAGCAGTACTTC.